This entry is about one T cell receptor beta chain. Its antigen is not identified. This specimen comes from a study of Ad26.COV2.S vaccination and SARS-CoV-2 variants. Looking at the study overall: Doses of Ad26.COV2.S were injected into muscle once or twice, 56 days apart.

CDR1 and CDR2 from the germline V gene are LGHDT and YNNKEL (reference sequence). This CDR3 comprises 14 residues. Trimming shortened V by 3 bases and J by 4 bases, and 10 bases separated the two germline ends. Study-wide results and caveats: With respect to non-spike TCR breadth, vaccine and placebo recipients were similar. Analyses of TCR breadth and depth may have underestimated total T cell responses.

Profiled with immunoSEQ multiplex PCR; TCRdb holds only in-frame clones, not every one. The sample has approximately 280,000 clones; 70% to 90% are singletons. Regarding treatment: around 19 received Ad26.COV2.S at low or high dose, single or two shots; 5 received placebo; per-sample allocation not given. After the first vaccine or placebo injection, samples were drawn on day 63. Boston hosted the donor, who was an adult aged 18-55 years. The chain is built from TRBV3-1 (or the pseudogene TRBV3-2) and TRBJ1-5; weak D call: TRBD1 (5 bases). The sample in question was peripheral blood, obtained in a trial of Ad26.COV2.S vaccine versus placebo. The receptor's source is a person between 18 and 59 years old who received the Ad26.COV2.S COVID-19 vaccine or a placebo. As DNA, the CDR3 is TGTGCCAGCAGCCAGAACAGGTATAATCAGCCCCAGCATTTT. Amino acid sequence: CASSQNRYNQPQHF.